This T cell receptor beta chain was sequenced for a study of blood T cell repertoires in COVID-19. Turning to the study itself: Specimens from acute and convalescent COVID-19 originated in the United States, Italy and Spain.

V lost 4 bases and J lost 10, with 18 bases in between. The CDR3 covers 15 residues. Per germline, CDR1 SGHRS and CDR2 YFSETQ. Authors' methods: Estimation of nucleated cell counts relied on the amplification of reference gene primers. Sequencing was performed with immunoSEQ multiplex PCR; in TCRdb, only in-frame clones are kept and a portion is missing. V, J and clone size were drawn from that table, and D and trimming were deduced from the DNA. The data contain approximately 89,000 clones, nearly 95% of them singletons. The chain couples TRBV5-1 to TRBJ1-6, with D tentatively TRBD1 (6 bases). The material sequenced was peripheral blood. The TCR comes from a human donor with active COVID-19. The donor label of this sample is uncertain. The CDR3 protein is CASSPEQGRASPLHF. The CDR3 nucleotides are TGCGCCAGCAGCCCAGAACAGGGTCGAGCCTCACCCCTCCACTTT.